Listed below are T cell receptor beta chains from one sample, sequenced in a study of blood T cell repertoires in COVID-19. Profiled with immunoSEQ multiplex PCR; TCRdb holds only in-frame clones, not every one. The sample carries about 46,000 clones, 85% to 90% recorded once. What was sequenced was PBMCs or T cells enriched from blood (not recorded which). All receptors come from a woman aged 50 to 60 who had recovered from COVID-19. CDR3s include the opening cysteine and the closing phenylalanine or tryptophan. The D gene is left open where the match is weak. The size of a clone is reported for some rows only, either as once, few or many, or as a class for expanded clones.

CDR3 DNA: TGTGCCAGCAGCAGTAGACAGGGGGCGGACGAGCAGTACTTC
CDR3 protein: CASSSRQGADEQYF
D gene: TRBD1
V gene: TRBV5-4
clone size: once
J gene: TRBJ2-7

CDR3 DNA: TGTGCCAGCAGCGGCGGACAGTCCAATCAGCCCCAGCATTTT
CDR3 protein: CASSGGQSNQPQHF
D gene: .
V gene: TRBV9
clone size: .
J gene: TRBJ1-5

CDR3 DNA: TGTGCCAGCAGCCAGGGACTGAGGCGCCCCCAGCATTTT
CDR3 protein: CASSQGLRRPQHF
D gene: .
V gene: TRBV28
clone size: few
J gene: TRBJ1-5

CDR3 DNA: TGTGCCAGCAGCCAAGGGCTTTTCACAGATACGCAGTATTTT
CDR3 protein: CASSQGLFTDTQYF
D gene: .
V gene: TRBV3-1/TRBV3-2
clone size: once
J gene: TRBJ2-3

CDR3 DNA: TGTGCCAGCAGGACTAGCGGGGGGTTGGACAATGAGCAGTTCTTC
CDR3 protein: CASRTSGGLDNEQFF
D gene: TRBD2
V gene: TRBV19
clone size: .
J gene: TRBJ2-1

CDR3 DNA: TGTGCCAGCAGCCCTATGGCGGGAGCGGGGGAGCAGTACTTC
CDR3 protein: CASSPMAGAGEQYF
D gene: TRBD2
V gene: TRBV7-2
clone size: .
J gene: TRBJ2-7

CDR3 DNA: TGTGCCACCCCAGGGGACGGTGGCTACACCTTC
CDR3 protein: CATPGDGGYTF
D gene: .
V gene: TRBV28
clone size: .
J gene: TRBJ1-2

CDR3 DNA: TGTGCCAGCAGTGAAGGCAGGACGAACACCGGGGAGCTGTTTTTT
CDR3 protein: CASSEGRTNTGELFF
D gene: .
V gene: TRBV2
clone size: .
J gene: TRBJ2-2

CDR3 DNA: TGTGCCAGCGGGGGGGGACTGGGCACAGATACGCAGTATTTT
CDR3 protein: CASGGGLGTDTQYF
D gene: TRBD2
V gene: TRBV6-5
clone size: .
J gene: TRBJ2-3

CDR3 DNA: TGTGCCAGCTCACCTCCGGGACAGGGAGGACGTCAGCCCCAGCATTTT
CDR3 protein: CASSPPGQGGRQPQHF
D gene: TRBD1
V gene: TRBV18
clone size: .
J gene: TRBJ1-5

CDR3 DNA: TGTGCCAGCAGTACGCGATTTATGGATGAGCAGTTCTTC
CDR3 protein: CASSTRFMDEQFF
D gene: .
V gene: TRBV6-1
clone size: once
J gene: TRBJ2-1

CDR3 DNA: TGTGCCAGCAGTTTCGGGGGTTACCGTCAGCCCCAGCATTTT
CDR3 protein: CASSFGGYRQPQHF
D gene: .
V gene: TRBV28
clone size: .
J gene: TRBJ1-5

CDR3 DNA: TGTGCCACCAGTGACCGGACAGGGGACTCTAACTATGGCTACACCTTC
CDR3 protein: CATSDRTGDSNYGYTF
D gene: TRBD1
V gene: TRBV24-1
clone size: .
J gene: TRBJ1-2

CDR3 DNA: TGCGCCAGCAGCTTCGAGGGAATAGAGACCCAGTACTTC
CDR3 protein: CASSFEGIETQYF
D gene: .
V gene: TRBV5-1
clone size: once
J gene: TRBJ2-5